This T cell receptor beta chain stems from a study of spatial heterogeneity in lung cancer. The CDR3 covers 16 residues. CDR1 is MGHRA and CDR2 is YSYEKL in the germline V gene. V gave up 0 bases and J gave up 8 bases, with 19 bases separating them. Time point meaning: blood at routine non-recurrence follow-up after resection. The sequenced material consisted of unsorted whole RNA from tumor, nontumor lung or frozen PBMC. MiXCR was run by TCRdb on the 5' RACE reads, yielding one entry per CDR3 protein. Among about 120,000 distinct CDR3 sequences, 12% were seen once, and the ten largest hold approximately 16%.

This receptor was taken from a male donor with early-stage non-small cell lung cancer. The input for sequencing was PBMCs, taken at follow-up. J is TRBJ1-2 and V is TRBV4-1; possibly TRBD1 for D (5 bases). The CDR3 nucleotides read TGCGCCAGCAGCCAAGATCGAGGCAGGGAGGTGAAGGGCTACACCTTC. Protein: CASSQDRGREVKGYTF.